This T cell receptor beta chain was sequenced for a study of T-cell reconstitution after alpha-beta-depleted transplantation in children. Findings and caveats of the study: Newly made T cells mostly supplied T-cell counts and diversity one year after transplant. There were some patients whose high TCRbeta diversity at day 60 came from surviving recipient T cells and thymic progenitors. By about two months after transplant, alpha-beta T cells reportedly arose from several hundred graft clones that had expanded.

The authors prepared the TCRbeta library with unique molecular identifiers. Each CDR3 protein is one row after TCRdb ran MiXCR on the PCR reads. Among approximately 650,000 distinct CDR3 sequences listed, about an eighth were seen once. This clonotype was observed at least ten times. What it binds is unknown. Germline trimming cut 6 bases from V and 4 bases from J; bases unmatched to any gene: 11. Per germline, CDR1 DFQATT and CDR2 SNEGSKA (reference sequence). This CDR3 spans 16 amino acids. This chain links TRBV20-1 with TRBJ2-3; 12 nucleotides line up with TRBD2. The sample consisted of PBMCs, taken before TCRalphabeta/CD19-depleted stem cell transplant. The sequence was obtained from a girl aged 2-10 years with congenital amegakaryocytic thrombocytopenia, due to receive a stem cell transplant. The CDR3 loop is CSAQDTSGRFSDTQYF. DNA for the CDR3: TGCAGTGCCCAAGATACTAGCGGGAGGTTCTCAGATACGCAGTATTTT.